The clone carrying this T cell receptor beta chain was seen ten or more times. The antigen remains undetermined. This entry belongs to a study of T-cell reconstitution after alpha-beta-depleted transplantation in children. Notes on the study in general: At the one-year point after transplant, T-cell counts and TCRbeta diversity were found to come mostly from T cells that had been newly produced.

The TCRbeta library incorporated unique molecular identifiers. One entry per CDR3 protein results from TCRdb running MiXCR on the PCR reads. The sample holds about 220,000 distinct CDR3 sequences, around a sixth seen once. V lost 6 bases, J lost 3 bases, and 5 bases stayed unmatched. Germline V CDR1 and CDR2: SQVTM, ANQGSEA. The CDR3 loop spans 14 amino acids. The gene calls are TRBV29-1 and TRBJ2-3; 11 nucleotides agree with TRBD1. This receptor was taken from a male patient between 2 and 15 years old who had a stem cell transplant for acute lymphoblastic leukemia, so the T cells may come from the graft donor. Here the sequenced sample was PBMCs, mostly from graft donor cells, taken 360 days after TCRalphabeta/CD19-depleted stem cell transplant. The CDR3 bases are TGCAGCGTAGAGGGACAGGGGGTAACAGATACGCAGTATTTT. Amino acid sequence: CSVEGQGVTDTQYF.